This T cell receptor (beta chain) was documented in a study of blood T cell repertoires in COVID-19 (dated by TCRdb to 2018 to 2021). Study-level background: Collaborator samples came from the United States, Italy and Spain and covered acute and convalescent phases of COVID-19. The prospective study material was composed of cDNA or gDNA derived from T cells, B-cell-depleted T cells, or PBMCs. The dataset comprised deeply sampled blood TCRbeta repertoires from subjects exposed to, actively infected with, or recovered from COVID-19. The repertoires were made available in a free public database intended to serve as a resource for research on the immune response to SARS-CoV-2. Samples were obtained from the ongoing ImmuneRACE study (first 160 participants) and from approximately 1,200 subjects provided by 6 global collaborators. The sample metadata nearly always contained a de-identified subject ID, COVID-19 status, age in years and sex. Where available, HLA class I and class II types were taken from metadata supplied by the sample provider and were not determined by assay-based typing.

Enrolling through a virtual design, the prospective study's participants ranged in age from roughly 18 to 100 years and lived across 20 to 25 United States geographic areas. Cohort assignment in the prospective study relied on participant-reported clinical history from a screening survey and a study questionnaire. Recovered participants in ImmuneRACE Cohort 3 were defined as having two consecutive negative NP/OP PCR tests, clearance from a healthcare professional, or resolution of symptoms. Each participant in the prospective study had whole blood, serum and a nasopharyngeal or oropharyngeal swab collected by mobile phlebotomists. Participants in the prospective study had the option to provide additional blood draws and questionnaires over a roughly 2-month period. Before DNA extraction, blood samples from the prospective study were shipped at room temperature or frozen. TCRbeta CDR3 regions were amplified from genomic DNA using the immunoSEQ Assay, a bias-controlled multiplex PCR. The original methods were these. The number of nucleated cells in each sample was estimated by amplification of reference gene primers within the assay. To quantify the absolute abundance of each unique TCRbeta CDR3 rearrangement, sequence reads were collapsed and filtered. For each sample, productive Simpson clonality was calculated as the square root of Simpson's diversity index across productive rearrangements. TCRdb carries this immuneACCESS record with in-frame sequences only. Its versions omit some clonotypes, under half of them owing to an unresolved V gene in the studies checked, with the rest unexplained. V and J calls and clone size follow that table, whereas D and trimming were derived from the DNA. Across this sample there are 150,000 to 200,000 clones, with over 70% seen only once. The top ten clones comprise about an eighth of the sample.

CDR1 and CDR2 are drawn from the germline V gene (reference sequence): SGHNT, YYREEE. The junction shows trimming of 0 bases on V and 5 bases on J, and the gene matches do not reach 6 bases of it. The CDR3 contains 15 residues, cysteine and phenylalanine counted. Of the read, only the CDR3 DNA is kept; its 45 bases are in frame from base 1. General conclusions and limits of the study: How much clinical and demographic metadata was included differed by source and by participant, and the metadata was provided uncurated.

As to this clone: It has no known antigen specificity. No qualities accompany the bases; no much larger clone lies one base away.

Sequenced sample: PBMCs or T cells enriched from blood (not recorded which). This TCR was recovered from a woman aged 55-69 years who had recovered from COVID-19. The rearrangement joined TRBV5-4 to TRBJ2-5; 8 bases in the junction line up with TRBD2. The DNA sequence is TGTGCCAGCAGCTTGGAGTCGGGGGGGCCTGAGACCCAGTACTTC. It translates to CASSLESGGPETQYF.